The 27 T cell receptor beta chains below all came from one sample that was sequenced in a study of shared clonotypes between healthy human individuals. Sequenced by immunoSEQ multiplex PCR; TCRdb stores in-frame clones only, minus some. This table holds 2 million to 2.5 million clones, 80% to 95% found once. Specimen: naive CD4+ T cells from PBMCs. Indicated subset: CD45RA+ positively selected. These receptors were collected from a man between 18 and 35 years old in good health. Some clones in this sample may be carry-over from other donors' samples.

This clone occurred once. V is TRBV11-3 and J is TRBJ2-1; 7 bases fit TRBD2. The V and J ends lost 1 base and 1 base, in that order; junction bases with no gene match: 7. CDR1 and CDR2 (germline): SGHNT, YENEEA. The CDR3 has 17 amino acids. This chain's CDR3 is CASSLGSGMGSYNEQFF. The CDR3 coding sequence is TGTGCCAGCAGCTTAGGCAGCGGGATGGGATCCTACAATGAGCAGTTCTTC. The full variable domain, its missing parts supplied by reference TRBV11-3 and TRBJ2-1, is EAGVVQSPRYKIIEKKQPVAFWCNPISGHNTLYWYLQNLGQGPELLIRYENEEAVDDSQLPKDRFSAERLKGVDSTLKIQPAELGDSAVYLCASSLGSGMGSYNEQFFGPGTRLTVL.

The J gene is TRBJ2-1, the V gene TRBV10-3, with D possibly TRBD1 on 7 matching bases. The CDR3 covers 13 residues. V was shortened by 6 bases and J by 7 bases, with 13 bases between the two germline ends. The germline CDR1 and CDR2 sequences are ENHRY and SYGVKD. The DNA of the CDR3 is TGTGCCATCAGGGGCCAGGGGGGAAATGAGCAGTTCTTC. Protein sequence: CAIRGQGGNEQFF.

This clone was found a few times. Other DNA sequences in the same sample also yield this CDR3. The V gene is TRBV6-1, the J gene TRBJ1-5; D ambiguous. CDR3 length: 13 residues. Germline V gene data show CDR1 as MNHNS and CDR2 as SASEGT. V shed 3 bases and J shed 3 bases, with 6 bases lying between them. CDR3: CASSEAYNQPQHF. The CDR3 DNA reads TGTGCCAGCAGTGAGGCTTACAATCAGCCCCAGCATTTT.

The chain links TRBV6-1 to TRBJ2-3, with TRBD1 matching over 9 bases. The CDR3 extends over 16 amino acids. Trimming at V came to 3 bases and at J to 0 bases, leaving 4 bases not matched to a gene. The V gene's germline CDR1 is MNHNS and CDR2 SASEGT. CDR3 protein: CASSEGQGPSTDTQYF. CDR3 coding DNA: TGTGCCAGCAGTGAGGGACAGGGTCCGAGCACAGATACGCAGTATTTT.

This clone was counted once. V and J are TRBV9 and TRBJ2-5, with D possibly TRBD2 on 6 matching bases. The V gene lost 0 bases and the J gene lost 5 bases, with 14 bases spanning the gap. The CDR3 runs 15 residues. Germline V gene lookup returns CDR1 SGDLS and CDR2 YYNGEE. The CDR3 region has the DNA TGTGCCAGCAGCGTAGCTCAGGGAGGAAGGGAGACCCAGTACTTC. It encodes CASSVAQGGRETQYF.

The V and J genes are TRBV5-8 and TRBJ1-1; D is possibly TRBD1 (5 bases). This CDR3 is built from 16 residues. CDR1 SGHTS and CDR2 YDEGEE come from the germline V gene. Trimming took off 4 bases at V and 4 bases at J, with 20 bases between the two ends. The CDR3 DNA reads TGTGCCAGCAGCAGTGTCGTCCCCGGGACTGCCACTGAAGCTTTCTTT. This sequence encodes CASSSVVPGTATEAFF.

This clone has just a few counts. Here the CDR3 reads CASSVEVLGNTGELFF. CDR3 in DNA: TGTGCCAGCAGCGTAGAGGTCCTTGGGAACACCGGGGAGCTGTTTTTT. This chain links TRBV9 with TRBJ2-2; D is uncertain. There are 16 residues in the CDR3. Trimming cost V 0 bases and J 1 base, with 10 bases left between them. Germline V gives CDR1 SGDLS, CDR2 YYNGEE.

V usage is TRBV28 and J usage is TRBJ2-5, with TRBD1 matching 7 bases. CDR3 length equals 15 residues. CDR1 MDHEN and CDR2 SYDVKM come from the germline V gene. Trimming took 8 bases from V and 2 from J; bases not matched to a gene: 11. As DNA, the CDR3 is TGTGCCAGCCATTCCCAAATGGGACAGCAAGAGACCCAGTACTTC. Protein product: CASHSQMGQQETQYF.

V usage is TRBV6-1 and J usage is TRBJ2-1; possibly TRBD2 for D (5 bases). Germline V gives CDR1 MNHNS, CDR2 SASEGT. Trimming removed 2 bases at V and 0 bases at J, with 11 bases between. The CDR3 has 16 amino acids. CDR3 region: CASSEFLALSYNEQFF. The CDR3, as DNA: TGTGCCAGCAGTGAATTCCTAGCCCTCTCCTACAATGAGCAGTTCTTC.

The chain joins TRBV2 to TRBJ2-5; D remains unclear. The CDR3 runs to 15 residues. Trimming stripped 6 bases from V and 0 bases from J, with 14 bases between. Germline V gives CDR1 SNHLY, CDR2 FYNNEI. The CDR3 is CASSPGSSYQETQYF. The CDR3 bases are TGTGCCAGCAGCCCCGGAAGTTCGTACCAAGAGACCCAGTACTTC.

The chain links TRBV19 to TRBJ2-5, with 8 bases matching TRBD1. CDR1 and CDR2 from the germline V gene are LNHDA and SQIVND (reference sequence). This CDR3 comprises 14 residues. The J segment lost 4 bases and the V segment lost 5 bases, leaving 6 bases of the junction unmatched. This CDR3 is CASSPRTGRETQYF. The CDR3 region has the DNA TGTGCCAGTAGTCCCCGGACAGGGAGAGAGACCCAGTACTTC.

The chain employs TRBV4-2 and TRBJ2-1; D call uncertain. This CDR3 has 12 residues. V was trimmed by 2 bases and J by 9 bases, leaving 8 bases between them. Germline V gene sequence: CDR1 LGHNA, CDR2 YNFKEQ. The CDR3 is CASSQSGFEQFF. CDR3 sequence (DNA): TGTGCCAGCAGCCAATCCGGGTTTGAGCAGTTCTTC.

V is TRBV28 and J is TRBJ2-2; 7 bases fit TRBD2. After removal of 2 bases from V and 8 bases from J, the junction contained 14 bases not matched to a gene. CDR1 and CDR2 (germline): MDHEN, SYDVKM. This CDR3 spans 17 amino acids. The CDR3 here is CASSLPALAGKRGELFF. CDR3 in DNA: TGTGCCAGCAGTTTACCTGCGTTAGCGGGCAAGAGGGGGGAGCTGTTTTTT.

A remark on this clone: This sample also contains other DNA sequences that code for the same CDR3. The chain employs TRBV6-1 and TRBJ1-4; D is perhaps TRBD1 (5 bases). Trimming took off 3 bases at V and 3 bases at J, with 8 bases between the two ends. CDR3 length: 14 amino acids. The germline CDR1 and CDR2 sequences are MNHNS and SASEGT. CDR3 loop: CASSEGGANEKLFF. The DNA for the CDR3 is TGTGCCAGCAGTGAGGGAGGGGCTAATGAAAAACTGTTTTTT.

Note on this clone: The same CDR3 can be traced to other DNA sequences in this sample. V and J are TRBV2 and TRBJ1-2; a possible D gene is TRBD1 (6 bases). V shed 4 bases and J shed 4 bases, with 10 bases lying between them. Germline V lookup: CDR1 SNHLY, CDR2 FYNNEI. The length of the CDR3 is 13 residues. CDR3 coding DNA: TGTGCCAGCAGTGCACAGGGCCCCTATGGCTACACCTTC. Protein: CASSAQGPYGYTF.

The chain joins TRBV6-6 to TRBJ1-2, with TRBD1 matching 10 bases. Germline trimming cut 6 bases from V and 8 bases from J; bases unmatched to any gene: 12. There are 15 residues in the CDR3. Germline-derived CDR1 and CDR2 are MNHNY and SVGAGI (reference sequence). The CDR3 coding sequence is TGTGCCAGCAGGCCGCAGGGACAGGGGTATTCAGGCTACACCTTC. Translating it yields CASRPQGQGYSGYTF.

This chain links TRBV18 with TRBJ1-5, with D possibly TRBD1 on 6 matching bases. The CDR3 totals 12 residues. CDR1 KGHSH and CDR2 LQKENI come from the germline V gene. The ends were cut back, 1 base at V and 14 bases at J, with 12 bases in the middle. The CDR3 protein is CASSPRAGDKHF. CDR3 in DNA: TGTGCCAGCTCACCACGCGCAGGGGACAAGCATTTT.

With respect to this clone: This specimen includes other DNA sequences encoding the same CDR3. The chain uses TRBV28 and TRBJ1-5; no clear D gene. The CDR3 totals 12 residues. Looked up from germline, CDR1 is MDHEN and CDR2 is SYDVKM. V was trimmed by 3 bases and J by 5 bases, leaving 5 bases between them. CDR3 in DNA: TGTGCCAGCAGTTTTCTGGATCAGCCCCAGCATTTT. It yields the protein CASSFLDQPQHF.

The chain links TRBV5-1 to TRBJ1-2; weak D call: TRBD1 (5 bases). CDR1 and CDR2 from the germline V gene are SGHRS and YFSETQ. V was cut by 4 bases and J by 4 bases, with 20 bases left in between. The CDR3 runs to 16 residues. The CDR3 sequence is CASSLEGVTGVYGYTF. CDR3 coding DNA: TGCGCCAGCAGCCTGGAAGGGGTGACCGGAGTCTATGGCTACACCTTC.

CDR3 sequence reads: CASSLKSRLATNEKLFF. DNA of the CDR3: TGTGCCAGCAGCTTAAAAAGTCGGCTCGCAACTAATGAAAAACTGTTTTTT. V gene TRBV7-8 combines with J gene TRBJ1-4; no definite D call. Germline lookup yields CDR1 SGHVS and CDR2 FQNEAQ. V was trimmed by 2 bases and J by 0 bases, leaving 13 bases between them. The CDR3 is 17 residues long.

The chain combines TRBV2 with TRBJ1-1; TRBD1 is a possible D gene (6 bases). The germline V and J ends were trimmed by 6 bases and 5 bases, with 16 bases remaining between them. Germline assignment: CDR1 SNHLY and CDR2 FYNNEI. The CDR3 length is 14 residues. CDR3 coding DNA: TGTGCCAGCAGCCCTTCCGGGGGGCGAACTGAAGCTTTCTTT. Translation: CASSPSGGRTEAFF.

Comment on this clone: The sample has other DNA sequences that encode this CDR3 too. The rearrangement uses TRBV6-5 and TRBJ2-1; TRBD1 matches 11 bases. J lost 8 bases, V lost 0 bases, and 3 bases had no gene match. The germline V gene encodes CDR1 MNHEY and CDR2 SVGAGI. The CDR3 is 15 residues long. The chain's CDR3 is CASSYSGTGGYEQFF. For the CDR3, the DNA is TGTGCCAGCAGTTACTCGGGGACAGGGGGTTATGAGCAGTTCTTC.

This clone was detected once. The V and J genes are TRBV27 and TRBJ2-7; D is ambiguous. Trimming shortened V by 5 bases and J by 5 bases, and 13 bases separated the two germline ends. Germline V lookup: CDR1 MNHEY, CDR2 SMNVEV (reference sequence). The CDR3 loop spans 13 amino acids. This CDR3 reads CASSPSRVDEQYF. The CDR3 nucleotides are TGTGCCAGCAGTCCCTCTAGGGTCGACGAGCAGTACTTC.

The CDR3 region is CASRPGQETGELFF. CDR3 sequence (DNA): TGTGCCAGCAGACCTGGACAGGAGACCGGGGAGCTGTTTTTT. V is TRBV28 and J is TRBJ2-2; 7 bases agree with TRBD1. V lost 6 bases, J lost 5 bases, and 6 bases stayed unmatched. The CDR3 spans 14 residues. The germline V gene encodes CDR1 MDHEN and CDR2 SYDVKM.

This sequence joins TRBV5-4 and TRBJ2-5, with TRBD2 matching 12 bases. After removal of 0 bases from V and 1 base from J, the junction contained 7 bases not matched to a gene. Germline V gene sequence: CDR1 SGHNT, CDR2 YYREEE (reference sequence). The CDR3 runs 18 residues. The CDR3 coding sequence is TGTGCCAGCAGCTTGGACTCCCCACTAGCGGGAGGCCAAGAGACCCAGTACTTC. Translating gives CASSLDSPLAGGQETQYF. The full variable domain, in which reference TRBV5-4 and TRBJ2-5 provide the parts outside the CDR3, is ETGVTQSPTHLIKTRGQQVTLRCSSQSGHNTVSWYQQALGQGPQFIFQYYREEENGRGNFPPRFSGLQFPNYSSELNVNALELDDSALYLCASSLDSPLAGGQETQYFGPGTRLLVL.

The chain is built from TRBV5-1 and TRBJ1-4; D call uncertain. Germline CDR1 reads SGHRS; CDR2 reads YFSETQ. There are 14 residues in the CDR3. Trimming left V 4 bases short and J 8 bases short, with 15 bases between. CDR3 loop: CASSPPQPYEKLFF. In DNA, the CDR3 is TGCGCCAGCAGCCCACCGCAGCCCTACGAAAAACTGTTTTTT.

The rearrangement uses TRBV29-1 and TRBJ2-4; tentative D call: TRBD2 (6 bases). Germline lookup yields CDR1 SQVTM and CDR2 ANQGSEA. The CDR3 has 12 residues. V was shortened by 0 bases and J by 6 bases, with 6 bases between the two germline ends. The CDR3 spells CSVEEGGNIQYF. The CDR3 DNA follows: TGCAGCGTTGAAGAGGGGGGAAACATTCAGTACTTC. The variable domain in full, completed from reference TRBV29-1 and TRBJ2-4, reads SAVISQKPSRDICQRGTSLTIQCQVDSQVTMMFWYRQQPGQSLTLIATANQGSEATYESGFVIDKFPISRPNLTFSTLTVSNMSPEDSSIYLCSVEEGGNIQYFGAGTRLSVL.